Only a few counts were recorded for the clone carrying this T cell receptor (beta chain). Its target is not known. Combining a sample-barcoded 5' primer with a J-beta primer mix, a second PCR ran for 7 to 11 cycles. Each cDNA molecule, via a template-switch adaptor with 12 random nucleotides, was tagged. From the 5' RACE reads, TCRdb called clonotypes with MiXCR, one entry per CDR3 protein. The table shows about 570,000 distinct CDR3 sequences, with 25% to 30% occurring only once. The sample originates from a study of blood T cells in healthy people across ages. Study background: When template switching was applied, about one barcoded beta molecule was captured per two T cells.

Whole-study results and caveats: Estimates of diversity drawn from one million T cells were considered underestimates.

The sequencing input was blood. The sequence came from a woman in her 70s in good health.

The CDR3: CASSLWVKNTEAFF. In DNA form, the CDR3 reads TGTGCCAGCAGCTTATGGGTGAAGAACACTGAAGCTTTCTTT. The genes are TRBV7-9 and TRBJ1-1; no clear D gene. In germline, CDR1 is SEHNR, CDR2 FQNEAQ (reference sequence). The V gene lost 2 bases and the J gene lost 1 base, with 8 bases spanning the gap. The CDR3 extends over 14 amino acids.